This TCR beta chain was found in a study of Graves' ophthalmopathy and Graves' hyperthyroidism. Germline loops: CDR1 GTSNPN, CDR2 SVGIG (reference sequence). Trimming took 4 bases from V and 3 from J; bases not matched to a gene: 11. This CDR3 spans 15 amino acids. This clonotype was seen more than once but under ten times. Its antigen is undetermined. RNA transcripts provided the template for amplifying TCR beta CDR3 regions. Second-round multiplex PCR came after a first-round RT-PCR that employed HTBI primers. From the multiplex PCR reads, TCRdb called clonotypes with MiXCR, one entry per CDR3 protein. The repertoire consists of about 500,000 distinct CDR3 sequences, with roughly an eighth occurring once and the leading ten covering roughly 9.8%. Study-level findings and limits: With roughly 88% sensitivity and around 80% specificity, a 13-signature model separated ophthalmopathy from stable hyperthyroidism. Predictions made by the model for ophthalmopathy progression reached 55% to 71% sensitivity and around 72% specificity.

Those donors who had ophthalmopathy presented with moderate-to-severe activity, a CAS of ≥3, a NOSPECS of ≥4 and a duration under 3 months. As diagnostic evidence, clinical symptoms, serum thyroxine, TRAb, thyroid ultrasound and orbital computed tomography were relied upon. The sequencing sample was made of blood. This rearrangement joins TRBV30 to TRBJ2-7, with 8 bases matching TRBD2. The TCR comes from a woman in her 30s with Graves' ophthalmopathy. CDR3: CAWTSPEREFYEQYF. The CDR3, as DNA: TGTGCCTGGACCTCCCCCGAGCGGGAGTTCTACGAGCAGTACTTC.